Shown below are 10 T cell receptor beta chains from a single sample sequenced in a study of cytomegalovirus exposure and HLA in healthy donors. 13 Jbeta primers and 60 Vbeta primers were used for the PCR. The method was immunoSEQ multiplex PCR; TCRdb's version includes in-frame clones alone and lacks a portion of them. The table lists roughly 100,000 clones, roughly 60% of them singletons, with around 4.8% in the top ten. The sequenced material came from PBMCs. Source of these receptors: a human donor in good health.

This clone was counted only a few times. The J gene is TRBJ1-1, the V gene TRBV4-1, with D unclear. This CDR3 spans 13 amino acids. The germline gives CDR1 MGHRA, CDR2 YSYEKL. Trimming took 7 bases from V and 6 from J, leaving 15 bases between them. DNA of the CDR3: TGCGCCAGCACTCCCAGCGGCATGGCTGAAGCTTTCTTT. It specifies CASTPSGMAEAFF.

This clone showed up just a few times. The CDR3 region is CASVGPSSLQETQYF. In DNA form, the CDR3 reads TGTGCCAGCGTTGGGCCTAGCAGCTTACAAGAGACCCAGTACTTC. This sequence joins TRBV2 and TRBJ2-5, with a possible D match to TRBD2 (5 bases). Trimming took 8 bases from V and 2 from J, leaving 18 bases between them. The CDR3 runs 15 residues. Per the germline V gene, CDR1 is SNHLY and CDR2 is FYNNEI.

This clone was seen more than once but under ten times. This rearrangement joins TRBV5-5 to TRBJ2-2; 11 bases are shared with TRBD2. This CDR3 spans 16 amino acids. From germline, CDR1 is SGHKS and CDR2 YYEKEE (reference sequence). J was trimmed by 4 bases and V by 4 bases; bases with no gene match: 6. The CDR3 protein is CASSLGLAGLTGELFF. In nucleotides, the CDR3 is TGTGCCAGCAGCCTAGGACTAGCGGGTCTCACCGGGGAGCTGTTTTTT.

This chain uses TRBV28 with TRBJ1-2; maybe TRBD1 (6 bases). The germline V and J ends were trimmed by 3 bases and 4 bases, with 12 bases remaining between them. The CDR3 is 14 amino acids. CDR1 is MDHEN, CDR2 SYDVKM, per germline. The CDR3: CASSFRQALYGYTF. CDR3 nucleotides: TGTGCCAGCAGTTTTAGACAGGCTCTCTATGGCTACACCTTC.

V and J are TRBV5-1 and TRBJ2-2, with 7 bases matching TRBD1. The germline V gene has CDR1 SGHRS and CDR2 YFSETQ. There are 15 residues in the CDR3. Trimming took 7 bases from V and 0 from J; bases not matched to a gene: 6. CDR3 amino acids: CASGGQPTNTGELFF. In DNA, the CDR3 is TGCGCCAGCGGGGGACAGCCTACGAACACCGGGGAGCTGTTTTTT. Based on the CDR3 plus reference TRBV5-1 and TRBJ2-2, the full variable domain is KAGVTQTPRYLIKTRGQQVTLSCSPISGHRSVSWYQQTPGQGLQFLFEYFSETQRNKGNFPGRFSGRQFSNSRSEMNVSTLELGDSALYLCASGGQPTNTGELFFGEGSRLTVL.

J is TRBJ1-3 and V is TRBV28; D is ambiguous. The CDR3 length is 13 residues. Germline V lookup: CDR1 MDHEN, CDR2 SYDVKM. The V end was cut by 8 bases, the J end by 3 bases, with 11 bases between. Written as DNA, the CDR3 is TGTGCCAGCTCTATCGTTAATGGAAACACCATATATTTT. Translation: CASSIVNGNTIYF.

J is TRBJ2-7 and V is TRBV10-2, with TRBD1 as a possible D gene (5 bases). V lost 3 bases and J lost 11, with 11 bases in between. The germline gives CDR1 WSHSY, CDR2 SAAADI. CDR3 length equals 11 residues. CDR3 region: CASSEGAVEYF. The CDR3 DNA reads as TGCGCCAGCAGTGAAGGGGCCGTGGAGTACTTC.

The chain couples TRBV7-9 to TRBJ2-1, with 9 bases lining up with TRBD1. Trimming cost V 3 bases and J 9 bases; bases outside gene matches: 12. The CDR3 is 16 residues long. In germline, CDR1 is SEHNR, CDR2 FQNEAQ (reference sequence). The CDR3 DNA follows: TGTGCCAGCAGCTTCCCCGGGGGGACAGGGTCCCGTGAGCAGTTCTTC. Translating gives CASSFPGGTGSREQFF.

The rearrangement joins TRBV19 to TRBJ2-5, with 7 bases aligning to TRBD2. V lost 1 base, J lost 2 bases, and 7 bases stayed unmatched. The CDR3 is 16 amino acids. CDR1 and CDR2 (germline): LNHDA, SQIVND (reference sequence). For the CDR3, the DNA is TGTGCCAGTAGTATAGGCGGGACTACGGAACAAGAGACCCAGTACTTC. Translating gives CASSIGGTTEQETQYF.

This chain links TRBV13 with TRBJ2-3, with 7 bases aligning to TRBD1. V lost 5 bases, J lost 3 bases, and 5 bases stayed unmatched. This CDR3 has 14 residues. The germline gives CDR1 PRHDT, CDR2 FYEKMQ (reference sequence). CDR3 amino acids: CASSQTGVTDTQYF. The CDR3 DNA reads TGTGCCAGCAGCCAAACAGGGGTTACAGATACGCAGTATTTT.